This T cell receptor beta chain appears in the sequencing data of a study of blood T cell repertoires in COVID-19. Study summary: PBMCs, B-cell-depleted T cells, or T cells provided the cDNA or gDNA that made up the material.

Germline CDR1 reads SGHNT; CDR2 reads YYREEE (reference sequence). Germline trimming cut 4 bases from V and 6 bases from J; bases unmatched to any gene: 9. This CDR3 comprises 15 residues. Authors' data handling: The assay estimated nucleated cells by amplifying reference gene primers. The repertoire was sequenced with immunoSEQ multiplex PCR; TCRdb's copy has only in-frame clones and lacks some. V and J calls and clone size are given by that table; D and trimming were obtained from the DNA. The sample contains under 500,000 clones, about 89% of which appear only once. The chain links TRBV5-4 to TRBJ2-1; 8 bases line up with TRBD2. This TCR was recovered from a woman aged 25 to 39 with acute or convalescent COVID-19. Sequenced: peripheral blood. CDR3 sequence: CASSPRGGRSNEQFF. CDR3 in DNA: TGTGCCAGCAGCCCCCGGGGGGGGCGGTCCAATGAGCAGTTCTTC.